This TCR beta chain is from a study of T cell changes during pregnancy in multiple sclerosis. V lost 4 bases, J lost 1 base, and 22 bases lay in between. The germline gives CDR1 SGHRS, CDR2 YFSETQ. The CDR3 runs to 18 residues. Repertoires were generated with immunoSEQ multiplex PCR, while TCRdb's copy carries only in-frame clones and drops some. This table holds just under 80,000 clones, 85% to 95% found once. This TCR was sampled from a female donor with multiple sclerosis, enrolled in a pregnancy study. The rearrangement joins TRBV5-1 to TRBJ2-3, with D possibly matching TRBD1 (6 bases). This specimen consisted of peripheral blood, obtained in the first trimester of pregnancy. The CDR3 sequence: CASSLSGQTRWGTDTQYF. The CDR3 nucleotides read TGCGCCAGCAGCCTTTCCGGACAGACACGGTGGGGCACAGATACGCAGTATTTT.